These 25 T cell receptor beta chains were sequenced from one sample in a study of T cell responses to AZD1222 COVID-19 vaccine. Clones were sequenced by immunoSEQ multiplex PCR, and TCRdb holds only the in-frame ones, with some missing. Of roughly 120,000 clones in the sample, approximately 85% were seen once. This specimen was peripheral blood, taken on day 0 of AZD1222 vaccination. The receptors shown here come from an adult in good health.

The rearrangement joins TRBV2 to TRBJ2-1, with 7 bases lining up with TRBD1. V dropped 4 bases and J dropped 1; count of bases not matched to a gene: 4. The CDR3 length is 15 residues. Per germline, CDR1 SNHLY and CDR2 FYNNEI. The CDR3 spells CASSAARGSYNEQFF. Here the CDR3 DNA reads TGTGCCAGCAGTGCCGCCAGGGGGTCCTACAATGAGCAGTTCTTC.

The J gene is TRBJ1-4, the V gene TRBV6-5; D unclear. V was trimmed by 6 bases and J by 8 bases, leaving 16 bases between them. This CDR3 has 14 amino acids. Germline V gene sequence: CDR1 MNHEY, CDR2 SVGAGI. The CDR3 sequence: CASRYPNAPEKLFF. The DNA for the CDR3 is TGTGCCAGCAGGTACCCGAATGCTCCGGAAAAACTGTTTTTT.

The rearrangement joins TRBV7-2 to TRBJ2-1, with TRBD2 matching 11 bases. Germline loops: CDR1 SGHTA, CDR2 FQGNSA. The CDR3 contains 16 residues. The ends lost 1 base at V and 8 bases at J; junction bases unmatched: 7. This CDR3 is CASSLVALAGGDEQFF. The CDR3 coding sequence is TGTGCCAGCAGCTTAGTCGCGCTAGCGGGGGGCGATGAGCAGTTCTTC. The complete variable domain, with remaining parts taken from reference TRBV7-2 and TRBJ2-1, reads GAGVSQSPSNKVTEKGKDVELRCDPISGHTALYWYRQSLGQGLEFLIYFQGNSAPDKSGLPSDRFSAERTGGSVSTLTIQRTQQEDSAVYLCASSLVALAGGDEQFFGPGTRLTVL.

This chain joins TRBV24-1 and TRBJ1-6, with D unresolved. CDR1 KGHDR and CDR2 SFDVKD come from the germline V gene. CDR3 length equals 17 residues. The V gene lost 7 bases and the J gene lost 0 bases, with 15 bases spanning the gap. The CDR3, as DNA: TGTGCCACCAGAAGCAGTTACCTGAGCTCCTATAATTCACCCCTCCACTTT. This gives the protein CATRSSYLSSYNSPLHF.

V gene TRBV9 combines with J gene TRBJ2-2; TRBD1 is a possible D gene (7 bases). The CDR3 spans 13 residues. Germline assignment: CDR1 SGDLS and CDR2 YYNGEE. V lost 5 bases and J 6 bases, leaving 11 bases between the germline ends. CDR3 in amino acids: CASRQGGAGELFF. CDR3 coding DNA: TGTGCCAGCAGGCAGGGGGGTGCCGGGGAGCTGTTTTTT.

The chain has TRBV5-1 and TRBJ1-4, with D possibly being TRBD1 (5 bases). The V end lost 4 bases, the J end lost 4 bases, and 14 bases lay between the germline ends. This CDR3 spans 15 amino acids. Germline CDR1 SGHRS, CDR2 YFSETQ. For the CDR3, the DNA is TGCGCCAGCAGCCTCTTCTCGGGGCTTAATGAAAAACTGTTTTTT. The encoded protein is CASSLFSGLNEKLFF.

The rearrangement links TRBV7-2 to TRBJ2-3; weak D call: TRBD2 (6 bases). V was clipped by 8 bases and J by 2 bases, with 17 bases between them. Germline CDR1 is SGHTA and CDR2 is FQGNSA. This CDR3 is built from 15 residues. The CDR3 loop is CASSKGTPFTDTQYF. In DNA, the CDR3 is TGTGCCAGCTCGAAGGGGACTCCATTCACAGATACGCAGTATTTT.

This clone has just one count. The chain combines TRBV2 with TRBJ1-5; D is ambiguous. The germline gives CDR1 SNHLY, CDR2 FYNNEI. Deletions cut 2 bases from V and 4 bases from J, with 0 bases between. The CDR3 is made up of 11 amino acids. The CDR3 here is CASSENQPQHF. The CDR3 DNA reads TGTGCCAGCAGTGAAAATCAGCCCCAGCATTTT.

The chain recombines TRBV30 with TRBJ2-5, with 8 positions matching TRBD1. The CDR3 length is 14 residues. Germline trimming cut 6 bases from V and 6 bases from J; bases unmatched to any gene: 12. Germline V gene lookup returns CDR1 GTSNPN and CDR2 SVGIG (reference sequence). In nucleotides, the CDR3 is TGTGCCTGTAGCTACTCCGGACAGGGAAAGACCCAGTACTTC. Protein: CACSYSGQGKTQYF.

This clone was counted only a few times. The rearrangement joins TRBV5-6 to TRBJ2-7; D possibly corresponds to TRBD1 (6 bases). From germline, CDR1 is SGHDT and CDR2 YYEEEE. The V end lost 4 bases, the J end lost 4 bases, and 18 bases lay between the germline ends. This CDR3 contains 15 residues. In nucleotides, the CDR3 is TGTGCCAGCAGCGCCGGCCCCGGGACACAATACGAGCAGTACTTC. This codes for CASSAGPGTQYEQYF.

The chain joins TRBV6-5 to TRBJ2-1, with unresolved D. The germline V gene has CDR1 MNHEY and CDR2 SVGAGI. The CDR3 has 12 amino acids. The germline V and J ends were trimmed by 4 bases and 12 bases, with 13 bases remaining between them. This CDR3 reads CASSSSAARQFF. CDR3 DNA: TGTGCCAGCAGTTCCTCCGCGGCGCGGCAGTTCTTC.

J is TRBJ1-4 and V is TRBV18, with 10 bases matching TRBD1. The CDR3 contains 15 residues. V shed 5 bases, J shed 2 bases, and the junction held 2 bases outside the gene matches. The germline V gene encodes CDR1 KGHSH and CDR2 LQKENI. CDR3 DNA sequence: TGTGCCAGCTCAAGGGACAGGGGCACTAATGAAAAACTGTTTTTT. Encoded protein: CASSRDRGTNEKLFF.

The chain uses TRBV5-1 and TRBJ2-7, with a tentative D call TRBD1 (7 bases). CDR3 length: 13 amino acids. Trimming stripped 0 bases from V and 11 bases from J, with 15 bases between. CDR1 is SGHRS and CDR2 is YFSETQ in the germline V gene. The CDR3 loop is CASSLDWRGRKYF. For the CDR3, the DNA is TGCGCCAGCAGCTTGGACTGGAGGGGGCGCAAGTACTTC.

In nucleotides, the CDR3 is TGTGCCATCAGTGAGTCGACAGGCTACTCTGGAAACACCATATATTTT. Its translation: CAISESTGYSGNTIYF. V usage is TRBV10-3 and J usage is TRBJ1-3; a weak D match, TRBD1 (6 bases). Deletions cut 0 bases from V and 0 bases from J, with 9 bases between. The CDR3 covers 16 residues. Per germline, CDR1 ENHRY and CDR2 SYGVKD.

The chain has TRBV6-1 and TRBJ1-5; 8 nucleotides align to TRBD1. The CDR3 length is 17 residues. V lost 0 bases and J lost 11; bases outside the gene matches: 15. Germline V CDR1 and CDR2: MNHNS, SASEGT. CDR3 residues: CASSEAGTGSATVTQHF. The CDR3 coding sequence is TGTGCCAGCAGTGAAGCAGGGACAGGATCCGCAACCGTGACCCAGCATTTT.

This clone has only one observation. This chain uses TRBV7-9 with TRBJ1-2; TRBD1 aligns across 7 bases. The CDR3 is 15 residues long. Losses at the gene ends were 5 bases for V and 4 bases for J; bases not matched to a gene: 10. Germline-derived CDR1 and CDR2 are SEHNR and FQNEAQ (reference sequence). Here the CDR3 DNA reads TGTGCCAGCAGCCCTAGGGGGGACAGCCGCTATGGCTACACCTTC. It encodes CASSPRGDSRYGYTF.

The chain uses TRBV9 and TRBJ1-1; D is possibly TRBD1 (6 bases). Trimming cost V 3 bases and J 4 bases, with 16 bases left between them. This CDR3 region has 15 residues. Germline V gene data show CDR1 as SGDLS and CDR2 as YYNGEE. The CDR3 sequence is CASSATTGLFTEAFF. The CDR3 DNA sequence: TGTGCCAGCAGCGCCACGACAGGTCTGTTCACTGAAGCTTTCTTT.

The chain couples TRBV7-6 to TRBJ1-3; tentatively, D is TRBD1 (5 bases). The V gene lost 5 bases and the J gene lost 0 bases, with 11 bases spanning the gap. The CDR3 extends over 15 amino acids. Germline V CDR1 and CDR2: SGHVS, FNYEAQ. For the CDR3, the DNA is TGTGCCAGCAGCCAAACGGGGACCTCTGGAAACACCATATATTTT. This translates into CASSQTGTSGNTIYF.

This sequence joins TRBV6-4 and TRBJ2-1; the D gene is possibly TRBD2 (7 bases). Trimming cost V 3 bases and J 3 bases, with 12 bases left between them. CDR1 and CDR2 from the germline V gene are MRHNA and SNTAGT. This CDR3 has 15 amino acids. The CDR3 loop is CASSEGGGGYNEQFF. The CDR3 region has the DNA TGTGCCAGCAGTGAGGGGGGAGGGGGCTACAATGAGCAGTTCTTC.

J is TRBJ2-7 and V is TRBV6-2 or TRBV6-3; TRBD2 aligns across 8 bases. From germline, CDR1 is MNHEY and CDR2 SVGEGT. This CDR3 comprises 14 residues. The trim removed 5 bases at V and 1 base at J, leaving 4 bases unmatched. The CDR3 DNA follows: TGTGCCAGCAGTCTTGGGACTAGATCCTACGAGCAGTACTTC. This translates into CASSLGTRSYEQYF.

This chain joins TRBV7-2 and TRBJ2-7; D call uncertain. Germline V gene sequence: CDR1 SGHTA, CDR2 FQGNSA. V dropped 1 base and J dropped 1 base, with 11 bases sitting between them. The CDR3 sequence is 15 residues long. The CDR3 DNA reads TGTGCCAGCAGCTTAGTCGTAGGGTCTTCCTACGAGCAGTACTTC. It codes for CASSLVVGSSYEQYF.

In DNA, the CDR3 is TGTGCCAGTAGCGGACTAGCGGGGGGCGGAACGAACACCGGGGAGCTGTTTTTT. This encodes CASSGLAGGGTNTGELFF. V and J are TRBV19 and TRBJ2-2, with 14 bases matching TRBD2. Germline V gene lookup returns CDR1 LNHDA and CDR2 SQIVND (reference sequence). Trimming took 6 bases from V and 0 from J; bases not matched to a gene: 6. The CDR3 totals 18 residues. Based on the CDR3 plus reference TRBV19 and TRBJ2-2, the full variable domain is DGGITQSPKYLFRKEGQNVTLSCEQNLNHDAMYWYRQDPGQGLRLIYYSQIVNDFQKGDIAEGYSVSREKKESFPLTVTSAQKNPTAFYLCASSGLAGGGTNTGELFFGEGSRLTVL.

The chain couples TRBV3-1 (or the pseudogene TRBV3-2) to TRBJ2-3; 7 bases line up with TRBD2. Germline V gene lookup returns CDR1 LGHDT and CDR2 YNNKEL (reference sequence). The CDR3 consists of 16 residues. V trimming: 2 bases; J trimming: 3 bases; junction bases outside the gene matches: 8. CDR3 region: CASSQLAGDVTDTQYF. The CDR3, as DNA: TGTGCCAGCAGCCAACTCGCGGGGGACGTGACAGATACGCAGTATTTT.

J is TRBJ1-5 and V is TRBV5-1, with D perhaps matching TRBD1 (6 bases). The germline gives CDR1 SGHRS, CDR2 YFSETQ. V was pared by 0 bases and J by 2 bases, with 12 bases between. The CDR3 is made up of 16 amino acids. The CDR3 is CASSLGTRGGNQPQHF. In DNA form, the CDR3 reads TGCGCCAGCAGCTTGGGTACCAGGGGAGGCAATCAGCCCCAGCATTTT.

The chain joins TRBV27 to TRBJ2-1; D may be TRBD2 (7 bases). The V end lost 3 bases, the J end lost 3 bases, and 12 bases lay between the germline ends. The CDR3 is 15 residues long. Germline V lookup: CDR1 MNHEY, CDR2 SMNVEV (reference sequence). This CDR3 reads CASSFAGAGYNEQFF. The CDR3 DNA reads as TGTGCCAGCAGTTTTGCGGGGGCCGGCTACAATGAGCAGTTCTTC.